Listed below are T cell receptor beta chains from one sample, sequenced in a study of blood T cells in healthy people across ages. Each CDR3 protein is one row after TCRdb ran MiXCR on the 5' RACE reads. The sample has 920,000 or so distinct CDR3 sequences, roughly 45% seen once. Specimen: blood. Source of these receptors: a woman aged 55-75 years in good health. CDR3s include the opening cysteine and the closing phenylalanine or tryptophan. A D gene is named only where the DNA matches it firmly. Some rows mark clone size as missing; the rest say once, few, many or name a class of expanded clone.

clone size,D gene,V gene,J gene,CDR3 DNA,CDR3 protein
-,-,TRBV29-1,TRBJ2-7,TGCAGCGTACGACAGGGTCCGGGGGCCCAGTACTTC,CSVRQGPGAQYF
once,TRBD2,TRBV3-1,TRBJ2-7,TGTGCCAGCAGCCAAGTAGGGGGAAGACTAGCGGGAGGAAAGTACTTC,CASSQVGGRLAGGKYF
-,-,TRBV9,TRBJ2-1,TGTGCCAGCAGCGTAGGTGGCGGAGATAGCAATGAGCAGTTCTTC,CASSVGGGDSNEQFF
many,-,TRBV7-9,TRBJ1-2,TGTGCCAGCAGCTTAGCGGTAGGGTACAGTGGCTACACCTTC,CASSLAVGYSGYTF
-,TRBD2,TRBV5-6,TRBJ2-5,TGTGCCAGCAGCTCCAAACTTCTAGCGGGAGCCTTTAAGACCCAGTACTTC,CASSSKLLAGAFKTQYF
-,TRBD2,TRBV10-3,TRBJ2-7,TGTGCCATCACCAGGACTAGCGGAGGCCGCGGGGAGCAGTACTTC,CAITRTSGGRGEQYF
-,-,TRBV24-1,TRBJ2-5,TGTGCCACCAGTGATGCGGCCCGGGCCTTGGAAGAGACCCAGTACTTC,CATSDAARALEETQYF
-,-,TRBV2,TRBJ2-5,TGTGCCAGCAGTGACCCGGACGGCAAAGAGACCCAGTACTTC,CASSDPDGKETQYF
-,-,TRBV27,TRBJ2-2,TGTGCCAGCAGTTTAAATGTGGGTCAGGCCGGGGAGCTGTTTTTT,CASSLNVGQAGELFF
-,-,TRBV29-1,TRBJ2-1,TGCAGCGTTGGGGAGTTAGCGGAGCAGTTCTTC,CSVGELAEQFF
-,TRBD1,TRBV25-1,TRBJ1-2,TGTGCCAGCAGGCCGACCAGGGGGTCTGGCTACACCTTC,CASRPTRGSGYTF
few,-,TRBV12-3/TRBV12-4,TRBJ2-6,TGTGCCAGCAGGGGGTCTCCGCAGGACAGTGGGGCCAACGTCCTGACTTTC,CASRGSPQDSGANVLTF
-,-,TRBV5-1,TRBJ2-1,TGCGCCAGCAGCGTTAGCACTAGGGGGGGTGAGCAGTTCTTC,CASSVSTRGGEQFF
-,-,TRBV20-1,TRBJ2-7,TGCAGTGCTCCTGAACGGAGGGCCTACGAGCAGTACTTC,CSAPERRAYEQYF
-,-,TRBV7-9,TRBJ1-5,TGTGCCAGCAGCTACGGGGCTATCAATCAGCCCCAGCATTTT,CASSYGAINQPQHF
-,TRBD2,TRBV5-6,TRBJ2-1,TGTGCCAGCAGCCTCCAACTAGCGGGAGCTGTATATGAGCAGTTCTTC,CASSLQLAGAVYEQFF
-,TRBD2,TRBV20-1,TRBJ2-1,TGCAGTGCTAGAGAGGGGGGGCTAGCGGGGTTAGAGCAGTTCTTC,CSAREGGLAGLEQFF
-,-,TRBV7-7,TRBJ2-7,TGTGCCAGCAGCTTAGCCCTGGGACGGATAAACTACGAGCAGTACTTC,CASSLALGRINYEQYF
few,-,TRBV6-6,TRBJ2-3,TGTGCCAGCAGTTCGACTCGTAGCACAGATACGCAGTATTTT,CASSSTRSTDTQYF
-,-,TRBV6-1,TRBJ2-7,TGTGCCAGCAGTGTCACCGGGATGGGGGACTACGAGCAGTACTTC,CASSVTGMGDYEQYF
few,-,TRBV29-1,TRBJ1-4,TGCAGCGTCCCCGGGACTATTAATGAAAAACTGTTTTTT,CSVPGTINEKLFF
-,-,TRBV10-3,TRBJ2-5,TGTGCCATCAGTGAAACCTACAGTGATGAGCAGTACTTC,CAISETYSDEQYF
few,TRBD2,TRBV5-1,TRBJ2-1,TGCGCCAGCAGCTTTCGGACTAGCGGGACAAGCTCCTACAATGAGCAGTTCTTC,CASSFRTSGTSSYNEQFF
-,-,TRBV14,TRBJ2-7,TGTGCCAGCAGCCTAGCGGGACAGGGCGAGCAGTACTTC,CASSLAGQGEQYF
-,TRBD1,TRBV5-1,TRBJ1-1,TGCGCCAGCAGCCGGGGCCCAGGGGGAATGAACACTGAAGCTTTCTTT,CASSRGPGGMNTEAFF
-,-,TRBV29-1,TRBJ1-1,TGCAGCGTAGCAGGGAGGCTGTATGACACTGAAGCTTTCTTT,CSVAGRLYDTEAFF
-,TRBD2,TRBV2,TRBJ2-5,TGTGCCAGCGGAAAGGCGGGAGGGACCCAAGAGACCCAGTACTTC,CASGKAGGTQETQYF
-,-,TRBV9,TRBJ2-3,TGTGCCAGCAGCGTAGGCCAGGGGGGTGATACGCAGTATTTT,CASSVGQGGDTQYF
-,TRBD2,TRBV27,TRBJ2-7,TGTGCCAGCAGTTTAAAGGGTGGTAGCGGGAGCGCGGGATACGAGCAGTACTTC,CASSLKGGSGSAGYEQYF
-,-,TRBV18,TRBJ1-1,TGTGCCAGCTCACCAGGGGGCTTCATGAACACTGAAGCTTTCTTT,CASSPGGFMNTEAFF
few,TRBD2,TRBV29-1,TRBJ2-1,TGCAGCGTTGAAACGCTTTCTAGCGGGAGGCAGGATGAGCAGTTCTTC,CSVETLSSGRQDEQFF
-,TRBD2,TRBV7-9,TRBJ2-6,TGTGCCAGCCGAGCTAGCGGGAGAACTGGGGCCAACGTCCTGACTTTC,CASRASGRTGANVLTF
few,-,TRBV7-2,TRBJ1-2,TGTGCCAGCAGCACAGCCTGGGGGGAAGACTATGGCTACACCTTC,CASSTAWGEDYGYTF
-,-,TRBV2,TRBJ2-5,TGTGCCAGCAGTGAAGGGTTAGGGGAAGAGACCCAGTACTTC,CASSEGLGEETQYF
-,TRBD2,TRBV4-1,TRBJ2-1,TGCGCCAGCAGGGGGACTAGCGGGAGGGTCAATGAGCAGTTCTTC,CASRGTSGRVNEQFF
once,-,TRBV20-1,TRBJ1-6,TGCAGTGCTAGATCCGGGATCTATAATTCACCCCTCCACTTT,CSARSGIYNSPLHF
few,-,TRBV3-1,TRBJ2-5,TGTGCCAGCAGCCAAAATCCCGATTACGAGGAGACCCAGTACTTC,CASSQNPDYEETQYF
-,-,TRBV29-1,TRBJ1-4,TGCAGCATTAAACGAGACGGAAAACTGTTTTTT,CSIKRDGKLFF
few,-,TRBV4-1,TRBJ2-7,TGCGCCAGCAGCCCTGTAGCAGAAAGCTCCTACGAGCAGTACTTC,CASSPVAESSYEQYF
-,-,TRBV6-2/TRBV6-3,TRBJ2-7,TGTGCCAGCAGTTACGAGAACTACGAGCAGTACTTC,CASSYENYEQYF
-,-,TRBV7-9,TRBJ2-7,TGTGCCAGCAGCCCAAATTCCCGTAGGGGAAGGCCTAAAGCCCCCTACGAGCAGTACTTC,CASSPNSRRGRPKAPYEQYF
-,TRBD1,TRBV7-9,TRBJ2-5,TGTGCCAGCAGCTTGGGGACCGGGACAGAGAGCTTACAAGAGACCCAGTACTTC,CASSLGTGTESLQETQYF
-,TRBD2,TRBV7-7,TRBJ2-1,TGTGCCAGCAGCAAGGGGACTAGCGACTACAATGAGCAGTTCTTC,CASSKGTSDYNEQFF
-,-,TRBV9,TRBJ2-3,TGTGCCAGCAGCGTAGCTCGGGTAGATACGCAGTATTTT,CASSVARVDTQYF
few,-,TRBV25-1,TRBJ2-1,TGTGCCAGCGGGGCGGGCTACAATGAGCAGTTCTTC,CASGAGYNEQFF
-,TRBD2,TRBV12-3/TRBV12-4,TRBJ2-1,TGTGCCAGCAGTTCCAAACTAGCGGGATCCTACAATGAGCAGTTCTTC,CASSSKLAGSYNEQFF
few,-,TRBV20-1,TRBJ1-4,TGCAGTGCCAAAAAACAGGGTCCTGGTGAAAAACTGTTTTTT,CSAKKQGPGEKLFF
-,-,TRBV29-1,TRBJ1-5,TGCAGCGCATCCGTCGGGGCTAGCAATCAGCCCCAGCATTTT,CSASVGASNQPQHF